These T cell receptor beta chains were read from a single sample in a study of T cell responses to AZD1222 COVID-19 vaccine. The assay was immunoSEQ multiplex PCR, and TCRdb's table has in-frame clones only and misses some. The sample has approximately 120,000 clones, around 83% seen once; the top ten hold about 25%. The material sequenced was peripheral blood, taken 28 days after the second AZD1222 dose. Receptors originate from an adult who received the AZD1222 COVID-19 vaccine. CDR3s include the opening cysteine and the closing phenylalanine or tryptophan. Each record gives: CDR3 protein, CDR3 length, D gene, V gene. A D gene is named only where the DNA matches it firmly.

CASSLTGTGSLTDTQYF 17 TRBD1 TRBV7-3
CASSLYPMNTEAFF 14 . TRBV5-1
CASSLRGSTQYF 12 . TRBV3-1/TRBV3-2
CAISESGPGRNQPQHF 16 . TRBV10-3
CARGTGRNQPQHF 13 TRBD1 TRBV10-1
CASISRDRGIYNYGYTF 17 TRBD1 TRBV19
CASSEVRGPSPLHF 14 . TRBV9
CASSSRGLAGDTDTQYF 17 TRBD2 TRBV27
CASSPTGGQSGYTF 14 TRBD1 TRBV7-2
CASSPGQAPGGSLHF 15 TRBD1 TRBV5-1
CASAPPLAGGSRTGELFF 18 TRBD1 TRBV2
CASSIRVGYGYTF 13 . TRBV19
CASSRVSQMRTGNTIYF 17 . TRBV21-1
CASSPRFLGTSQWGYTF 17 . TRBV19
CASSPGGPNYGYTF 14 TRBD1 TRBV28